This TCR beta chain emerged from a study of shared clonotypes between healthy human individuals. In this sample, this clone turned up once. Splitting of CD4+ cells produced CD45RA+ naive and CD45RA-negative memory subsets. Sequenced by immunoSEQ multiplex PCR; TCRdb stores in-frame clones only, minus some. The sample lists about 1.5 million clones, approximately 98% occurring once. Trimming took 4 bases from V and 3 from J, leaving 12 bases between them. The CDR3 length is 13 residues. Per germline, CDR1 SQVTM and CDR2 ANQGSEA. The chain uses TRBV29-1 and TRBJ1-2; no clear D. The clonotype was recovered from a man aged 30 to 39 in good health. Sequences were obtained from naive CD4+ T cells sorted from blood. Noted subset: CD45RA+ positively selected. CDR3 in amino acids: CSVGGWEYYGYTF. CDR3 nucleotides: TGCAGCGTTGGAGGATGGGAATACTATGGCTACACCTTC.